The 4 T cell receptor beta chains in this list originate from one sample, sequenced in a study of blood T cell repertoires in COVID-19. Sequencing used immunoSEQ multiplex PCR; TCRdb keeps in-frame clones, though not all of them. Of under 150,000 clones in the sample, 55% to 75% were seen once. The sequenced sample was peripheral blood. Every receptor here comes from a woman aged 65 to 85 with acute or convalescent COVID-19.

This chain uses TRBV7-2 with TRBJ2-1, with 14 bases identical to TRBD2. Unmatched junction bases numbered 8, after V lost 3 bases and J lost 10 bases. The length of the CDR3 is 16 residues. CDR1 is SGHTA and CDR2 is FQGNSA in the germline V gene. This CDR3 is CASSFKTSGGASEQFF. The CDR3 DNA reads as TGTGCCAGCAGCTTCAAGACTAGCGGGGGGGCTAGCGAGCAGTTCTTC. The variable domain in full, with the rest retrieved from reference TRBV7-2 and TRBJ2-1, is GAGVSQSPSNKVTEKGKDVELRCDPISGHTALYWYRQSLGQGLEFLIYFQGNSAPDKSGLPSDRFSAERTGGSVSTLTIQRTQQEDSAVYLCASSFKTSGGASEQFFGPGTRLTVL.

The chain couples TRBV6-5 to TRBJ1-1; a weak D match, TRBD1 (6 bases). The CDR3 is 13 amino acids. Germline V CDR1 and CDR2: MNHEY, SVGAGI. V was trimmed by 6 bases and J by 6 bases, leaving 14 bases between them. DNA for the CDR3: TGTGCCAGCAGACCCACGGGGGGCCCTGAAGCTTTCTTT. As protein: CASRPTGGPEAFF.

The chain is built from TRBV30 and TRBJ1-5, with D possibly matching TRBD1 (5 bases). The V end was cut by 2 bases, the J end by 2 bases, with 10 bases between. The CDR3 runs to 14 residues. CDR1 and CDR2 from the germline V gene are GTSNPN and SVGIG (reference sequence). The CDR3 sequence is CAWSYGRGNQPQHF. DNA for the CDR3: TGTGCCTGGAGTTATGGCAGGGGCAATCAGCCCCAGCATTTT.

V is TRBV6-5 and J is TRBJ1-1; no firm D call. This CDR3 has 13 amino acids. The V gene lost 8 bases and the J gene lost 11 bases, with 21 bases spanning the gap. CDR1 is MNHEY, CDR2 SVGAGI, per germline. The CDR3, as DNA: TGTGCCAGCGTAGGGCCCGGGGAGGTTCGGGCTTTCTTT. Translating it yields CASVGPGEVRAFF.